In this sample, the clone carrying this T cell receptor beta chain turned up once. As yet, its antigen is unknown. Participants comprised healthy donors of bone marrow. With 60 Vbeta and 13 Jbeta primers, the PCR was carried out. TCRdb's copy holds only in-frame clones and misses some; the assay was immunoSEQ multiplex PCR. This sample carries roughly 180,000 clones, under 80% of them seen once, and the ten largest clones take under 2.5%. These data come from a study of cytomegalovirus exposure and HLA in healthy donors. For the study at large: HLA-typed donors were the source of tens of millions of unique TCRs held in an early data release. Of a few hundred genotyped donors, roughly 86% clustered with self-reported Caucasian donors. Study results and caveats: Upon later analysis, HLA-associated TCR beta chains proved more clonally expanded than other, equally common chains.

Trimming removed 9 bases from V and 6 bases from J; junction bases left unmatched: 10. Germline V gene sequence: CDR1 LGHNT, CDR2 FRNRAP. CDR3 length: 13 residues. This chain connects TRBV12-5 to TRBJ2-7; 8 bases map to TRBD2. The sequencing sample was made of PBMCs. The receptor comes from a young woman in good health and CMV-seropositive. CDR3 nucleotide sequence: TGTGCTAGGGCGGGGGGCCCCGGGGTCGAGCAGTACTTC. Amino acid sequence: CARAGGPGVEQYF.